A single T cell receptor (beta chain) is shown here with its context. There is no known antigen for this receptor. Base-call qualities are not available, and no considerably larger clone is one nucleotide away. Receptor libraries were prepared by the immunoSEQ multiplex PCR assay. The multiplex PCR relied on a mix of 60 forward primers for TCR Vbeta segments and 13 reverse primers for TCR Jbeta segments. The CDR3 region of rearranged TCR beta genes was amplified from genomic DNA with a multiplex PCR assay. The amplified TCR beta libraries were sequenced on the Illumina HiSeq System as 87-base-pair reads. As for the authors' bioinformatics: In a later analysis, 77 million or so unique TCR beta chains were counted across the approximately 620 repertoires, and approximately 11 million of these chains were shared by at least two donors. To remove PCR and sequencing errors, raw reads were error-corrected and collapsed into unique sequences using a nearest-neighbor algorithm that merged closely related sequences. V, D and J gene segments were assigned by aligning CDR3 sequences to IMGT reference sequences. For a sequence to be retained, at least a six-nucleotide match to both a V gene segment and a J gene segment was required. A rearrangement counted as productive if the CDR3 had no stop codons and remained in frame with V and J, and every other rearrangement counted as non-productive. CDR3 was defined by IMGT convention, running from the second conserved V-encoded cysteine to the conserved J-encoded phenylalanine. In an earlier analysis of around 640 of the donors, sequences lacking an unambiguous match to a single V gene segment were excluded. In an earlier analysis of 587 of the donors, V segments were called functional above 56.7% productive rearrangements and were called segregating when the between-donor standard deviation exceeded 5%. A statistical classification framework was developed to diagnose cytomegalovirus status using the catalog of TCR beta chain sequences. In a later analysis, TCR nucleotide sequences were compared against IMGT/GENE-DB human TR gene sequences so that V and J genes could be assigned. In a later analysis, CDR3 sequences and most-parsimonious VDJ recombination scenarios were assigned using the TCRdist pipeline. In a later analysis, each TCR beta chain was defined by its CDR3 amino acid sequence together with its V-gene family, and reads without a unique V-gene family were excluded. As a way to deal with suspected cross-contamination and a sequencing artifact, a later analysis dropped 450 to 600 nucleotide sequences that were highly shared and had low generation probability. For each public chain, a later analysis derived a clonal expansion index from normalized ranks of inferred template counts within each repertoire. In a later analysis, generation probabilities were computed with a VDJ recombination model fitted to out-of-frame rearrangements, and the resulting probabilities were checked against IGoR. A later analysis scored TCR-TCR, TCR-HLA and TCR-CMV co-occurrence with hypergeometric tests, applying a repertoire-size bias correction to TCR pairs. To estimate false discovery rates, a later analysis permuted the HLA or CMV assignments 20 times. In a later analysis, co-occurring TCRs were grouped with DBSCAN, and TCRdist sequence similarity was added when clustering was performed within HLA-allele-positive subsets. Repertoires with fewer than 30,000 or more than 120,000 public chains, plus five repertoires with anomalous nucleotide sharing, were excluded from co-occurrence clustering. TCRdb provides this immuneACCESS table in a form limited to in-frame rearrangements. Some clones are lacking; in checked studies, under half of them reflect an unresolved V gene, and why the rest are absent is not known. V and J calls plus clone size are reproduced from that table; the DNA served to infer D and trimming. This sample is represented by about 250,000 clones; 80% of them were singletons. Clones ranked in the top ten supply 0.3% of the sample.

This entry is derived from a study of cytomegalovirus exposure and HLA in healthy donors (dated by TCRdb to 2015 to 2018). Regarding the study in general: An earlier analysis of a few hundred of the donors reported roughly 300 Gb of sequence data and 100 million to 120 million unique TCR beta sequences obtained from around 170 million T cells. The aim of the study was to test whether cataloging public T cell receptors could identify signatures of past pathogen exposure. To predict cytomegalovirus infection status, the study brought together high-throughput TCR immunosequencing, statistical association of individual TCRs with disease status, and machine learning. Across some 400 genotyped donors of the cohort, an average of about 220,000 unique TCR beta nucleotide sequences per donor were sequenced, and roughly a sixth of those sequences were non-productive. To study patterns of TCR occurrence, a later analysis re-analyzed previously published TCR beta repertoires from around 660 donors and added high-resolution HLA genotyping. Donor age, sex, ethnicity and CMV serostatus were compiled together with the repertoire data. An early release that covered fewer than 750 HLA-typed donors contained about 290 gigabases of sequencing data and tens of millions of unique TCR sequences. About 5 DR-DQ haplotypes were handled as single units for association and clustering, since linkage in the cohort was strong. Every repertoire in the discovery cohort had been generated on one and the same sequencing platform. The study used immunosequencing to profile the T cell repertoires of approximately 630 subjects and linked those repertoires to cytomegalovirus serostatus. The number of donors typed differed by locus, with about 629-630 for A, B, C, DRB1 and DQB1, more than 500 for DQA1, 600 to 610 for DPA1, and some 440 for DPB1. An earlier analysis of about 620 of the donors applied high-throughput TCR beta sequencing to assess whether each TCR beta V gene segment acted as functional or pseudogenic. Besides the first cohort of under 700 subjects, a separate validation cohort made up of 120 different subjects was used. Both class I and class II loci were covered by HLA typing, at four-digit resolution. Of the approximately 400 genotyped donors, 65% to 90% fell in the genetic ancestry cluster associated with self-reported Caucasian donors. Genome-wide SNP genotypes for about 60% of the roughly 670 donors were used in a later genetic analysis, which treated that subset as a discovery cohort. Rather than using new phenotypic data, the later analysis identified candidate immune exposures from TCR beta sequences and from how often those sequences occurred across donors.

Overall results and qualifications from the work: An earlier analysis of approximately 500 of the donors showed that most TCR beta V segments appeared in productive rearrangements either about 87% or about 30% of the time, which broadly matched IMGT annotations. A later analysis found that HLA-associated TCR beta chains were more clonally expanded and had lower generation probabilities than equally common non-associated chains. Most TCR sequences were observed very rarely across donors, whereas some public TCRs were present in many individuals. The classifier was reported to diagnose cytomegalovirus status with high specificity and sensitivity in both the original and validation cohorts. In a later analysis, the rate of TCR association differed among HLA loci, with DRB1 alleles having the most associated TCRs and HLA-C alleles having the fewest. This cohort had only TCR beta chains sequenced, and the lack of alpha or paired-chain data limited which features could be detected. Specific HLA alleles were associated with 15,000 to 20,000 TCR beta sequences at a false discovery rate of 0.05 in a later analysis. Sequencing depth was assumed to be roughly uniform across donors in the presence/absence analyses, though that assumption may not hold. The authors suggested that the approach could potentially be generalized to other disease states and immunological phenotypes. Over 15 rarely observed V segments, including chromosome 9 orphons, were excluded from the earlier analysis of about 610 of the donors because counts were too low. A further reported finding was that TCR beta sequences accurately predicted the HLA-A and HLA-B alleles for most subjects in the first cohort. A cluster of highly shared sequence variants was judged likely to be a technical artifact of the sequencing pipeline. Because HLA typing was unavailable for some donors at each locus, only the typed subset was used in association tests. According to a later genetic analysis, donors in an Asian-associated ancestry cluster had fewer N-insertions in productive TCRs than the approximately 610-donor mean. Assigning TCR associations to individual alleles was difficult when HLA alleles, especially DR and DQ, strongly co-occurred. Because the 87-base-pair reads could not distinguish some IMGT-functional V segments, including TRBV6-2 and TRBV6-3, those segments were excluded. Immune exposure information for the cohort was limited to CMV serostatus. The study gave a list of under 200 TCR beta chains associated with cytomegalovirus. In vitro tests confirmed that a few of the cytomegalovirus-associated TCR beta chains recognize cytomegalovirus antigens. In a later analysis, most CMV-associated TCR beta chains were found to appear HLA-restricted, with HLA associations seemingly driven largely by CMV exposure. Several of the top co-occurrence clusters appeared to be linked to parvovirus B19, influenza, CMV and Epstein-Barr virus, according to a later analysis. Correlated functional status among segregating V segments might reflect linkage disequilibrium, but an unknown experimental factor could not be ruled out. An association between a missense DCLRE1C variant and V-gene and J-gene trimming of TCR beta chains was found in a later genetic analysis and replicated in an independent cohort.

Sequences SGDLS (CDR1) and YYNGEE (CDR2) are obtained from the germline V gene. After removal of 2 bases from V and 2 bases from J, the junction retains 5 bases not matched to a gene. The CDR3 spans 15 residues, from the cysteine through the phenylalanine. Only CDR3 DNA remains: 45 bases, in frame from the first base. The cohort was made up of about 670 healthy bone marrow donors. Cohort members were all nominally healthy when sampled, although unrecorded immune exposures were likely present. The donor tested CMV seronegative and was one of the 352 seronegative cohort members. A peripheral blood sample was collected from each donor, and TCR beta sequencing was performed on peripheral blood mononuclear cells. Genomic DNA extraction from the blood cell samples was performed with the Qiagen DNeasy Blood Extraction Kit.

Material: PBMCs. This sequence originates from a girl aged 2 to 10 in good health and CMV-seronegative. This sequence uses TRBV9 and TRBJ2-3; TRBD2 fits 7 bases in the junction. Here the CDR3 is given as CASSVGTTLTDTQYF. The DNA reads TGTGCCAGCAGCGTCGGGACTACCCTCACAGATACGCAGTATTTT. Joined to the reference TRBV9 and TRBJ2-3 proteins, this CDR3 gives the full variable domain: DSGVTQTPKHLITATGQRVTLRCSPRSGDLSVYWYQQSLDQGLQFLIQYYNGEERAKGNILERFSAQQFPDLHSELNLSSLELGDSALYFCASSVGTTLTDTQYFGPGTRLTVL.